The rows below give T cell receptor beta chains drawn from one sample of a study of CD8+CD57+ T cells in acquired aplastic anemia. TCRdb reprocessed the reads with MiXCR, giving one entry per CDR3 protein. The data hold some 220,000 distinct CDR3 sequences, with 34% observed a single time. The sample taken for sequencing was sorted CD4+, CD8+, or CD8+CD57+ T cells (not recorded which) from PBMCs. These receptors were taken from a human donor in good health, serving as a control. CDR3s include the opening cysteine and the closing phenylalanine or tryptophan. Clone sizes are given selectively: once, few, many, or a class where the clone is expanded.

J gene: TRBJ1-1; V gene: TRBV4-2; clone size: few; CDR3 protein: CASSQGKGLSLEAFF
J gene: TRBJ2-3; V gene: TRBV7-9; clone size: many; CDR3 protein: CASRVPGVRTDTQYF
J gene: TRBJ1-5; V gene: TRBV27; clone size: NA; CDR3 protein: CASSPVRDRGLSNQPQHF
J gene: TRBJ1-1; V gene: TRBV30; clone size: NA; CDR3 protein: CAQGWHLGTEVFF
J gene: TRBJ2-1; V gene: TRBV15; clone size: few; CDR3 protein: CATSSDWTSGKNEQFF
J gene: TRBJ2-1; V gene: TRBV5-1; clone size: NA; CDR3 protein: CASRMVGPPSYNEQFF
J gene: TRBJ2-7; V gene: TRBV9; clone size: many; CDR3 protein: CASSVGLDVSYEQYF
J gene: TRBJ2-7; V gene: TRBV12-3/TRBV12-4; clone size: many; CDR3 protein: CASSTGQGNQQYF
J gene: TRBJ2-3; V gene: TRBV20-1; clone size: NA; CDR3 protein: CSARRLAGDRDTQYF
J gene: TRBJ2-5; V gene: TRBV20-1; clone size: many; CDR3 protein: CSGQGGAGKETQYF
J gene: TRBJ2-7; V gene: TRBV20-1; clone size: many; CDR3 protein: CSASGQYEQYF
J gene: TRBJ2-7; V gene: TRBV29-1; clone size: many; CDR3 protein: CSVGGTGLYEQYF
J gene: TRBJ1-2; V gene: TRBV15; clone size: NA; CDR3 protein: CATSSQTSAPNYGYTF
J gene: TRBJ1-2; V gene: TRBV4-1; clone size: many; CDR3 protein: CASSHEQGQGYGYTF
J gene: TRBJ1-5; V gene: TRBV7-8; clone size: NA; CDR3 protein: CASSYMDQPQHF
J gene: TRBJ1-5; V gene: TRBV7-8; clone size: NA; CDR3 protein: CASSPTGQGPGQPQHF
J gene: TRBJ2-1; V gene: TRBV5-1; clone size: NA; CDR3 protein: CASSLRDLYNEQFF
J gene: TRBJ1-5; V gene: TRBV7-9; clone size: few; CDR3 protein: CASSRTAQPQHF
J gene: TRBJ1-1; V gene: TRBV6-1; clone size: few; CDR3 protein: CASWQGASGAFF
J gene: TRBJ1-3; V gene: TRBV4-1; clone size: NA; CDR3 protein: CASSPKSGNTIYF
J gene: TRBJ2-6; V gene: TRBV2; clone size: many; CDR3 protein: CASRGGTVSRDSGANVLTF
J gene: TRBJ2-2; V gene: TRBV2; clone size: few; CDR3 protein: CASSGTIHRGNTGELFF
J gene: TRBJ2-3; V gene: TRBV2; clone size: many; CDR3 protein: CATVRGLQTDTQYF
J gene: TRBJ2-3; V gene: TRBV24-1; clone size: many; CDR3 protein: CATSDFGGGVGDTQYF
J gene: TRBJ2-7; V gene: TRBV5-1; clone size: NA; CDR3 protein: CASTARLDSYEQYF
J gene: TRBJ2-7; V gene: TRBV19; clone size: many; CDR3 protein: CASSNTGQGCEQYF
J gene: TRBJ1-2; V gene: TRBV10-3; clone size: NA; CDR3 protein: CAISESGQSSGYTF
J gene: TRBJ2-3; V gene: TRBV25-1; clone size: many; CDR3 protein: CASSEYKERGVKDTQYF
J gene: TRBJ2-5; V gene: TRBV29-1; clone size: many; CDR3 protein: CSVAPLGGQGAETQYF
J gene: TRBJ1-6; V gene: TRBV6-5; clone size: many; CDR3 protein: CASSSAVSYNSPLHF
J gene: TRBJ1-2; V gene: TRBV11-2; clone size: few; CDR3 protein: CASSRRDRGFENYGYTF
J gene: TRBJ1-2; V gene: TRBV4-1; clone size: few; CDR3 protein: CASSQPGGRNGYTF
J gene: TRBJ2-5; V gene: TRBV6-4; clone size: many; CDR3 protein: CANPGQGGETQYF
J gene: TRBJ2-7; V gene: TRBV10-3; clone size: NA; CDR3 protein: CASRPGGAPRSGELYF
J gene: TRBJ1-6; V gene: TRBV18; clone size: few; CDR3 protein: CASSANTGDNSPLHF
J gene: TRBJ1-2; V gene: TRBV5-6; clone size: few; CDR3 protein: CASSLEAGSVMYGYTF
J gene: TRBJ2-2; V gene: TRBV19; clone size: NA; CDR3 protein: CASSRVTGELFF
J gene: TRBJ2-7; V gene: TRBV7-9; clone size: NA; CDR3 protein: CASSLVSSYEQYF
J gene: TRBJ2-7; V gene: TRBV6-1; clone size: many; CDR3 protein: CASTLDRNYEQYF
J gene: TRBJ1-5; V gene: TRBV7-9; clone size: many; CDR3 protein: CASSPRGVTRPQPQHF
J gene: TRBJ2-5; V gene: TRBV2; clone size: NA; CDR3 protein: CASIPLGTYNETQYF
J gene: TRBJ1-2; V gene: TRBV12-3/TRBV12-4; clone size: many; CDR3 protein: CASSRGEGSYGYTF
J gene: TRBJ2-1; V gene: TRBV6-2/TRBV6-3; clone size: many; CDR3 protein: CASSYSDRGGEQFF
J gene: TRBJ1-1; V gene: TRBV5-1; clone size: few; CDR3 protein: CASSSGQVNTEAFF